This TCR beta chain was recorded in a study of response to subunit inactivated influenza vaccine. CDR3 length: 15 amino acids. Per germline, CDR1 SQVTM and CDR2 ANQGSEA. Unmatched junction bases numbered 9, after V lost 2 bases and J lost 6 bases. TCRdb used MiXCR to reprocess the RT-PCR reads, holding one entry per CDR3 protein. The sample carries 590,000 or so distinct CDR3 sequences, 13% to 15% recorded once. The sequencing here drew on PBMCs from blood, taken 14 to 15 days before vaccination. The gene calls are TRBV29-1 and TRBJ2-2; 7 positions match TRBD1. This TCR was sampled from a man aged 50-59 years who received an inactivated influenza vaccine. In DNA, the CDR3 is TGCAGCGTTGAAATACAGGGGACGGTTCCCGGGGAGCTGTTTTTT. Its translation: CSVEIQGTVPGELFF.